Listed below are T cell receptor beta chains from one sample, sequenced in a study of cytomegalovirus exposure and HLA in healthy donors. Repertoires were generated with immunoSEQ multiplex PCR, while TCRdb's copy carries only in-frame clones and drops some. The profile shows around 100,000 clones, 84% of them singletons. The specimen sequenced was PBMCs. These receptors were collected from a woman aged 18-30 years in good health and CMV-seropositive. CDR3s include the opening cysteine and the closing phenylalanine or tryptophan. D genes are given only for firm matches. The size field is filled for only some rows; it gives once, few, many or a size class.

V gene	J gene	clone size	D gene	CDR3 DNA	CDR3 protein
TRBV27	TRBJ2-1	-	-	TGTGCCAGCATGCGGCAGGGTGGGAATGAGCAGTTCTTC	CASMRQGGNEQFF
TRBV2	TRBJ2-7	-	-	TGTGCCAGCAGTGAATCCTCGGTACCATCGTACGAGCAGTACTTC	CASSESSVPSYEQYF
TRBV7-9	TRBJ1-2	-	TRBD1	TGTGCCAGCAGCTTCCCGGGGACAGGGGGATGGGGCTACACCTTC	CASSFPGTGGWGYTF
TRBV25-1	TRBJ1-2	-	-	TGTGCCAGCAGTGGCGTCGGACGGGGCTATGGCTACACCTTC	CASSGVGRGYGYTF
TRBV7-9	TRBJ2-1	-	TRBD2	TGTGCCACCCCGGGACTACTCGATACTGAGCAGTTCTTC	CATPGLLDTEQFF
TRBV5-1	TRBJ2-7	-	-	TGCGCCAGCAGCTTGGGCCCCCGGAGCTCCTACGAGCAGTACTTC	CASSLGPRSSYEQYF
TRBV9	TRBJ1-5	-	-	TGTGCCAGCGGAGGGAGGCATAGCAATCAGCCCCAGCATTTT	CASGGRHSNQPQHF
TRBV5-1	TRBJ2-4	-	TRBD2	TGCGCCAGCAGCTTGCGGGGGGGAAAAAACATTCAGTACTTC	CASSLRGGKNIQYF
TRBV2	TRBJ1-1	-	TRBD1	TGTGCCACCGGGGACAGGGAAAACACTGAAGCTTTCTTT	CATGDRENTEAFF
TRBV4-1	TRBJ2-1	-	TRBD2	TGCGCCAGCAGCCAAGGGGACTTTGGGACTAGCATACACAATGAGCAGTTCTTC	CASSQGDFGTSIHNEQFF
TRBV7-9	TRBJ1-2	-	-	TGTGCCAGCAGCCCTACCGGGTATGGCTACACCTTC	CASSPTGYGYTF
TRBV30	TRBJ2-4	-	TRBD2	TGTGCCTGGAGTGGGCTAGCGGGACCAGCCAAAAACATTCAGTACTTC	CAWSGLAGPAKNIQYF
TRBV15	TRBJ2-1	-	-	TGTGCCACCAGCAGAGATCAGGGCTCCTACAATGAGCAGTTCTTC	CATSRDQGSYNEQFF
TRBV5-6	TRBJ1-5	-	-	TGTGCCAGCAGCGATGGGGGGGTCGGTCTCAATCAGCCCCAGCATTTT	CASSDGGVGLNQPQHF
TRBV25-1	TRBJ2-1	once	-	TGTGCCAGCAGTGAATTCGAGAGCTACAATGAGCAGTTCTTC	CASSEFESYNEQFF
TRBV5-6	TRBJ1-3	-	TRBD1	TGTGCCAGCAGCTTGTGGACAGGGGATTCTGGAAACACCATATATTTT	CASSLWTGDSGNTIYF
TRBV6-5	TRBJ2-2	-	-	TGTGCCAGCAGCCACTTCGGTCCCGGGGAGCTGTTTTTT	CASSHFGPGELFF
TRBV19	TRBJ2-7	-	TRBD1	TGTGCCACGTCGACACAGGGGTCAGGATTCGTTTACGAGCAGTACTTC	CATSTQGSGFVYEQYF
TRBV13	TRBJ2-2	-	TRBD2	TGTGCCAGCAGCCCGGGGGGGGCCGCGAACACCGGGGAGCTGTTTTTT	CASSPGGAANTGELFF
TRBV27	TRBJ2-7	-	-	TGTGCCAGCAGTTTAACAGGGACCTACGAGCAGTACTTC	CASSLTGTYEQYF
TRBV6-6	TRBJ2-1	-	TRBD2	TGTGCCAGCAGTTACGGCGGGGGAAGTTGGAACAATGAGCAGTTCTTC	CASSYGGGSWNNEQFF
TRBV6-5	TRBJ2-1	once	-	TGTGCCAGCAGTTACACCTCGGCGGGCGATGAGCAGTTCTTC	CASSYTSAGDEQFF
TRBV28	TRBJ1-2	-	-	TGTGCCAGCAGTCCCCTACAGGGAACCTATGGCTACACCTTC	CASSPLQGTYGYTF
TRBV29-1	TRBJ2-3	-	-	TGCAGCGTTGCGTTAGGAGGGGCGACAGATACGCAGTATTTT	CSVALGGATDTQYF
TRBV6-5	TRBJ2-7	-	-	TGTGCCAGCAGTTTAAGTAGGGGTTACGAGCAGTACTTC	CASSLSRGYEQYF
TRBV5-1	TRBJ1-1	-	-	TGCGCCAGCAGCTACCGACAGATGAACACTGAAGCTTTCTTT	CASSYRQMNTEAFF
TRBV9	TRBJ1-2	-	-	TGTGCCAGCAGCGCCCAGGGTCATGGCTACACCTTC	CASSAQGHGYTF
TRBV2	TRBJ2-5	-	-	TGTGCCAGCAGTGGTACAGCGGGGACCCAGTACTTC	CASSGTAGTQYF
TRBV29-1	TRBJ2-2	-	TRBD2	TGCAGCGTCGGAGGACTAGCGTCCGGGGAGCTGTTTTTT	CSVGGLASGELFF
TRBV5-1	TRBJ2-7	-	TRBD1	TGCGCCAGCAGCTTTGTAGGGACAGGGAATGGCGAGCAGTACTTC	CASSFVGTGNGEQYF
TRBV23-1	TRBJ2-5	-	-	TGCGCCAGCAGTCCCCCACTGGAGACCCAGTACTTC	CASSPPLETQYF
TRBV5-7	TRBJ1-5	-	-	TGTGCCAGCAGCTTAAATTACAATCAGCCCCAGCATTTT	CASSLNYNQPQHF
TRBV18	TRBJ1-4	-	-	TGTGCCAGCTCACCTACGACGGGAGCTCGTGAAAAACTGTTTTTT	CASSPTTGAREKLFF
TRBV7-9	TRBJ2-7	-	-	TGTGCCAGCAGCTTAGTCCGGGAGTCCGAGCAGTACTTC	CASSLVRESEQYF
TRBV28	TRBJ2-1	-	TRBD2	TGTGCCAGCAAGGGATGGAGCGGGGGGGCTAGGGAGCAGTTCTTC	CASKGWSGGAREQFF
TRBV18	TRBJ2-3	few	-	TGTGCCAGCTCACGAGCAGATACGCAGTATTTT	CASSRADTQYF
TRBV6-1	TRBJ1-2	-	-	TGTGCCAGCAGTGAAGAAGGGGGTGGCGACTATGGCTACACCTTC	CASSEEGGGDYGYTF
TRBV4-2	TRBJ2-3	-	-	TGTGCCAGCAGCCCGTGGGGCCAGGATAGCACAGATACGCAGTATTTT	CASSPWGQDSTDTQYF
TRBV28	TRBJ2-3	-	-	TGTGCCAGCACTAGAGACAGAGGAAATACGCAGTATTTT	CASTRDRGNTQYF
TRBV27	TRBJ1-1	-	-	TGTGCCAGCAGTGCGGTCGGGGAGAACACTGAAGCTTTCTTT	CASSAVGENTEAFF
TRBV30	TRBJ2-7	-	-	TGTGCCTGGAGTATGGGAACGGGGGACTACGAGCAGTACTTC	CAWSMGTGDYEQYF
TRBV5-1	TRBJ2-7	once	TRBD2	TGCGCCAGCAGCCTTGGGACTAGCGACGAGCAGTACTTC	CASSLGTSDEQYF
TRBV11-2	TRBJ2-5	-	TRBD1	TGTGCCAGCAGCCTGGACAGGGGGCGAGAGACCCAGTACTTC	CASSLDRGRETQYF
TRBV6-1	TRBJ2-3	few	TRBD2	TGTGCCAGCAGTGAAAAAGGAGTGGGACTAGCGGCCCTCCAGGGCACAGATACGCAGTATTTT	CASSEKGVGLAALQGTDTQYF